The 9 T cell receptor beta chains below come from one sample, sequenced in a study of CD8 T cells in ankylosing spondylitis. General study findings and limits: For ankylosing spondylitis blood, a TCR beta motif of 8 or 9 highly homologous variants appeared characteristic.

TCRdb re-called the 5' RACE reads with MiXCR, one entry per CDR3 protein. The sample consists of over 450,000 distinct CDR3 sequences, roughly 13% of them appearing once. Antigens of these TCRs are unknown. The sequenced sample consisted of blood, either unsorted or a sorted T cell fraction (not recorded which). These receptors were obtained from a male donor with ankylosing spondylitis.

V and J are TRBV27 and TRBJ2-1; 8 bases fit TRBD2. Trimming cost V 4 bases and J 7 bases; bases outside gene matches: 9. Germline CDR1 is MNHEY and CDR2 is SMNVEV (reference sequence). The CDR3 has 15 amino acids. For the CDR3, the DNA is TGTGCCAGCAGTTCTGCCGGGACTAGGGTTAATGAGCAGTTCTTC. Its protein is CASSSAGTRVNEQFF.

This clonotype was seen many times. The chain combines TRBV6-1 with TRBJ1-1, with D possibly matching TRBD1 (5 bases). This CDR3 comprises 18 residues. Germline lookup yields CDR1 MNHNS and CDR2 SASEGT. Trimming cost V 1 base and J 0 bases, with 18 bases left between them. The chain's CDR3 is CASSEGAHSGLLNTEAFF. The CDR3 DNA follows: TGTGCCAGCAGTGAAGGAGCGCACTCAGGGCTCCTGAACACTGAAGCTTTCTTT.

The table lists this clonotype with a few counts. The CDR3 nucleotides are TGTGCCAGCAGTGGGGGTAGCGGGGTGGGAGATGAGCAGTTCTTC. As protein: CASSGGSGVGDEQFF. V gene TRBV2 combines with J gene TRBJ2-1; 8 nucleotides match TRBD2. This CDR3 spans 15 amino acids. The junction had 10 bases not matched to a gene; V was cut back by 4 bases and J by 8 bases. The germline V gene encodes CDR1 SNHLY and CDR2 FYNNEI.

This chain connects TRBV5-1 to TRBJ1-1, with 7 nucleotides matching TRBD1. The CDR3 is 14 residues long. Per germline, CDR1 SGHRS and CDR2 YFSETQ. J was trimmed by 0 bases and V by 6 bases; bases with no gene match: 5. The CDR3: CASTTTGLNTEAFF. CDR3 DNA: TGCGCCAGCACCACGACAGGGTTGAACACTGAAGCTTTCTTT.

This chain uses TRBV6-1 with TRBJ2-1; the match to TRBD2 covers 11 bases. Germline CDR1 and CDR2: MNHNS and SASEGT. The CDR3 totals 16 residues. The trim removed 4 bases at V and 6 bases at J, leaving 8 bases unmatched. CDR3 coding DNA: TGTGCCAGCAGTGGCCGTATGGGACTAGCGGCCAATGAGCAGTTCTTC. As protein: CASSGRMGLAANEQFF.

The chain employs TRBV11-3 and TRBJ2-5, with D possibly being TRBD1 or TRBD2 (6 bases each). Germline loops: CDR1 SGHNT, CDR2 YENEEA. V lost 0 bases and J lost 2, with 10 bases in between. The length of the CDR3 is 15 residues. The CDR3 spells CASSLDGGRQETQYF. The CDR3 bases are TGTGCCAGCAGCTTAGATGGGGGGCGGCAAGAGACCCAGTACTTC.

This clonotype was counted a few times. V and J are TRBV24-1 and TRBJ2-3; the D gene is possibly TRBD2 (6 bases). This CDR3 has 15 residues. Germline CDR1 and CDR2: KGHDR and SFDVKD. V lost 4 bases and J lost 7, with 17 bases in between. DNA for the CDR3: TGTGCCACCAGTGAGCCCGGGACTCCATCCAATACGCAGTATTTT. Translating gives CATSEPGTPSNTQYF.

In this sample, this clonotype turned up once. V is TRBV7-9 and J is TRBJ2-2; TRBD1 is a possible D gene (5 bases). Germline assignment: CDR1 SEHNR and CDR2 FQNEAQ (reference sequence). The germline V and J ends were trimmed by 1 base and 3 bases, with 9 bases remaining between them. The CDR3 totals 15 residues. In DNA, the CDR3 is TGTGCCAGCAGCTTAGTGGGCAGGGACACCGGGGAGCTGTTTTTT. This encodes CASSLVGRDTGELFF.

This clonotype was seen only a few times. The chain uses TRBV5-4 and TRBJ2-1, with 8 bases aligning to TRBD2. This CDR3 is 15 amino acids long. V dropped 4 bases and J dropped 6; count of bases not matched to a gene: 9. CDR1 and CDR2 from the germline V gene are SGHNT and YYREEE (reference sequence). CDR3 sequence: CASSTRNSGSNEQFF. The CDR3, as DNA: TGTGCCAGCAGCACAAGAAACAGCGGGAGCAATGAGCAGTTCTTC.